The sequence of this TCR beta chain was determined in a study of cytomegalovirus exposure and HLA in healthy donors (dated by TCRdb to 2017 to 2019). Background for the entire study: According to an earlier analysis of a few hundred of the donors, about 179 million T cells yielded some 110 million unique TCR beta sequences and 276 Gb of sequence data. Typing coverage varied by locus: roughly 620-640 donors for A, B, C, DRB1 and DQB1; under 550 for DQA1; more than 600 for DPA1; roughly 470 for DPB1. The T cell repertoires of under 700 subjects were profiled by immunosequencing and related to cytomegalovirus serostatus. Genome-wide SNP genotypes for about 65% of the roughly 670 donors were used in a later genetic analysis, which treated that subset as a discovery cohort. Donor age, sex, ethnicity and CMV serostatus were compiled alongside the repertoire data. Of the roughly 400 genotyped donors, 75% to 85% were placed in the genetic ancestry cluster associated with self-reported Caucasian donors. Roughly 5 DR-DQ haplotypes were treated as single units for association and clustering because of strong linkage in the cohort. An early release covering some 640 HLA-typed donors comprised roughly 300 gigabases of sequencing data and around 86 million unique TCR sequences. A separate validation cohort of roughly 130 different subjects was used in addition to the 666-subject first cohort. Rather than drawing on any new phenotypic data, the later analysis identified candidate immune exposures from TCR beta sequences and the way those sequences occurred across donors. In a later analysis, previously published TCR beta repertoires from 550 to 750 donors were re-analyzed and high-resolution HLA genotyping was added so that TCR occurrence patterns could be studied. Class I and class II HLA loci were covered by the typing at four-digit resolution. All discovery cohort repertoires had been generated on a single sequencing platform. To decide whether each TCR beta V gene segment behaved as functional or pseudogenic, an earlier analysis of several hundred of the donors relied on high-throughput TCR beta sequencing. The study combined high-throughput TCR immunosequencing, statistical association of individual TCRs with disease status, and machine learning to predict cytomegalovirus infection status. On average, around 240,000 unique TCR beta nucleotide sequences were sequenced per donor among several hundred genotyped donors of the cohort, with roughly 20% of those sequences being non-productive. The study aimed to test whether cataloging public T cell receptors could reveal signatures of past pathogen exposure. The research as a whole found: Broadly in line with IMGT annotations, most TCR beta V segments showed up in productive rearrangements about 90% or about 30% of the time in an earlier analysis of some 590 of the donors. According to a later analysis, most CMV-associated TCR beta chains appeared to be HLA-restricted, and the HLA associations seemed to be driven largely by CMV exposure. In a later analysis, more than 15,000 TCR beta sequences were associated with specific HLA alleles at a false discovery rate of 0.05. The authors suggested that the approach could potentially be extended to other disease states and immunological phenotypes. In a later genetic analysis, a missense DCLRE1C variant was associated with V-gene and J-gene trimming of TCR beta chains, and the association was replicated in an independent cohort. In the study, roughly 160 TCR beta chains were listed as associated with cytomegalovirus. Correlated functional status among segregating V segments might reflect linkage disequilibrium, but an unknown experimental factor could not be ruled out. According to a later analysis, parvovirus B19, influenza, CMV and Epstein-Barr virus appeared linked to several top co-occurrence clusters. In vitro tests confirmed that a few of the cytomegalovirus-associated TCR beta chains recognize cytomegalovirus antigens. The earlier analysis of 450 to 700 of the donors excluded some 15 rarely observed V segments, including chromosome 9 orphons, because counts were too low. Only TCR beta chains were sequenced in this cohort, and the absence of alpha or paired-chain data limited detectable features. Assigning TCR associations to individual alleles was difficult when HLA alleles, especially DR and DQ, strongly co-occurred. In a later analysis, the rate of TCR association differed among HLA loci, with DRB1 alleles having the most associated TCRs and HLA-C alleles having the fewest. HLA typing was unavailable for some donors at each locus, so association tests used only the typed subset. A cluster of highly shared sequence variants was judged likely to be a technical artifact of the sequencing pipeline. For the cohort, immune exposure information was limited to CMV serostatus. Cytomegalovirus status was reported to be diagnosed by the classifier with high specificity and sensitivity in both the original and validation cohorts. A further reported finding was that TCR beta sequences accurately predicted the HLA-A and HLA-B alleles for most subjects in the first cohort. In a later analysis, HLA-associated TCR beta chains showed more clonal expansion and lower generation probabilities than non-associated chains that were equally common. According to a later genetic analysis, donors in an Asian-associated ancestry cluster had fewer N-insertions in productive TCRs than the roughly 670-donor mean. Across donors, most TCR sequences were observed very rarely, whereas some public TCRs were present in many individuals. Sequencing depth was assumed to be roughly uniform across donors in the presence/absence analyses, though that assumption may not hold.

Comment on this clone: No cognate antigen has been identified for it. Base qualities are missing; no much larger clone stands one base away.

The cohort was made up of about 670 healthy bone marrow donors. At the time of sampling, every cohort member was nominally healthy, though immune exposures that went unrecorded were likely present. The donor was CMV seropositive and was included in the group of 250 to 300 seropositive cohort members. A peripheral blood sample was collected from each donor, and TCR beta sequencing was performed on peripheral blood mononuclear cells. Genomic DNA extraction from the blood cell samples was performed with the Qiagen DNeasy Blood Extraction Kit. The library was produced with the immunoSEQ multiplex PCR assay. For the multiplex PCR, a mixture combining 60 forward primers for TCR Vbeta segments and 13 reverse primers for TCR Jbeta segments was used. A multiplex PCR assay on genomic DNA amplified the CDR3 region of rearranged TCR beta genes. On the Illumina HiSeq System, the amplified TCR beta libraries were sequenced as 87-base-pair reads. The original methods were these. In a later analysis, around 80 million unique TCR beta chains were counted across the 690 or so repertoires, and roughly 11 million of these chains were shared by at least two donors. Raw reads were error-corrected and collapsed into unique sequences by a nearest-neighbor algorithm in which closely related sequences were merged to remove PCR and sequencing errors. CDR3 sequences were aligned to IMGT reference sequences to assign V, D and J gene segments. For a sequence to be retained, at least a six-nucleotide match to both a V gene segment and a J gene segment was required. A rearrangement counted as productive if the CDR3 had no stop codons and remained in frame with V and J, and every other rearrangement counted as non-productive. CDR3 was defined according to IMGT convention as the region running from the second conserved V-encoded cysteine to the conserved J-encoded phenylalanine. In an earlier analysis of around 600 of the donors, sequences lacking an unambiguous match to a single V gene segment were excluded. An earlier analysis of fewer than 750 of the donors classified V segments as functional when productive rearrangements were above 56.7% and as segregating when the standard deviation between donors was above 5%. A statistical classification framework was developed to diagnose cytomegalovirus status using the catalog of TCR beta chain sequences. In a later analysis, V and J genes were assigned by comparing TCR nucleotide sequences against IMGT/GENE-DB human TR gene sequences. The TCRdist pipeline was used in a later analysis to assign CDR3 sequences and most-parsimonious VDJ recombination scenarios. In a later analysis, every TCR beta chain was defined by the combination of its CDR3 amino acid sequence and its V-gene family, and reads without a unique V-gene family were dropped. A later analysis removed 450 to 600 highly shared, low-generation-probability nucleotide sequences to deal with suspected cross-contamination and a sequencing artifact. In a later analysis, a clonal expansion index was calculated for each public chain from normalized within-repertoire ranks of inferred template counts. In a later analysis, generation probabilities were computed with a VDJ recombination model fitted to out-of-frame rearrangements, and the resulting probabilities were checked against IGoR. Hypergeometric tests were used in a later analysis to score TCR-TCR, TCR-HLA and TCR-CMV co-occurrence, with a repertoire-size bias correction applied to the TCR pairs. False discovery rates were estimated in a later analysis by permuting HLA or CMV assignments 20 times. In a later analysis, co-occurring TCRs were grouped using DBSCAN, and TCRdist sequence similarity was added for clustering within HLA-allele-positive subsets. For co-occurrence clustering, repertoires with fewer than 30,000 or more than 120,000 public chains were excluded, along with roughly five repertoires with anomalous nucleotide sharing. The source is immuneACCESS, and TCRdb retained only in-frame sequences with V and J called. Part of the clones is not carried over; for the studies checked, unresolved V genes explain less than half of this, and the remainder is unexplained. V and J calls and clone size follow that table, whereas D and trimming were derived from the DNA. The sample data list some 50,000 clones, and about 71% of these were observed just once. The ten biggest clones cover approximately 20% of the sample.

The TCR was taken from a woman in her 50s in good health and CMV-seropositive. Source material: PBMCs.

CDR3 sequence: CASSFGEKLFF. The DNA is as follows: TGTGCCAGCAGCTTCGGTGAAAAACTGTTTTTT. The V and J genes are TRBV7-2 and TRBJ1-4; a confident D gene designation cannot be given. V loses 3 bases, J loses 7 bases, and the germline ends lie 3 bases apart. From the germline V gene, CDR1 is SGHTA and CDR2 is FQGNSA. The CDR3 contains 11 residues, cysteine and phenylalanine counted. Only the CDR3 region is kept as DNA, spanning 33 bases read in frame from base 1.